A selection of T cell receptor beta chains follows, all from one sample in a study of beta chain features in type 1 diabetes. Sequencing used immunoSEQ multiplex PCR; TCRdb keeps in-frame clones, though not all of them. The table lists some 900,000 clones, 17% of them singletons, with about 0.025% in the top ten. Sequenced sample: naive CD4+ T cells from blood. The source is a woman aged 18-30 years in good health. Each CDR3 is given with its conserved first and last residue. The D gene is left open where the match is weak. Where a row states a size, it is once, few, many or the class of an expanded clone; other rows omit it.

clone size	V gene	J gene	D gene	CDR3 protein	CDR3 DNA
-	TRBV5-1	TRBJ2-2	-	CASSFRGLSWSGELFF	TGCGCCAGCAGCTTCCGTGGGCTGAGCTGGTCCGGGGAGCTGTTTTTT
few	TRBV5-8	TRBJ2-1	-	CASSPTGLEQFF	TGTGCCAGCAGTCCGACAGGTCTAGAGCAGTTCTTC
few	TRBV10-2	TRBJ2-1	-	CASSESGSRVGADNEQFF	TGCGCCAGCAGTGAGTCAGGCTCGCGGGTGGGGGCTGACAATGAGCAGTTCTTC
few	TRBV28	TRBJ2-7	-	CASSPLSLGGWSSGYEQYF	TGTGCCAGCAGTCCCCTTTCGTTGGGGGGCTGGAGTTCGGGATACGAGCAGTACTTC
-	TRBV4-3	TRBJ1-2	-	CASSQDPWGGEGFYGYTF	TGCGCCAGCAGCCAAGATCCCTGGGGGGGCGAGGGTTTTTATGGCTACACCTTC
-	TRBV27	TRBJ2-1	TRBD1	CASRRRGQVRPAYNEQFF	TGTGCCAGCAGGCGAAGAGGACAGGTCCGACCAGCCTACAATGAGCAGTTCTTC
many	TRBV2	TRBJ2-1	TRBD2	CASRTSGEQFF	TGTGCCAGCAGAACTAGCGGTGAGCAGTTCTTC
-	TRBV5-1	TRBJ2-1	-	CASSLVTAAYNEQFF	TGCGCCAGCAGCTTGGTGACCGCGGCCTACAATGAGCAGTTCTTC
-	TRBV18	TRBJ1-2	-	CASSDSNYGYTF	TGTGCCAGCTCAGATTCAAACTATGGCTACACCTTC
-	TRBV6-1	TRBJ2-5	TRBD1	CASRRQGKETQYF	TGTGCCAGCAGGCGACAGGGAAAAGAGACCCAGTACTTC
-	TRBV4-3	TRBJ2-1	-	CASSQDTYNEQFF	TGCGCCAGCAGCCAAGATACATACAATGAGCAGTTCTTC
few	TRBV28	TRBJ2-1	TRBD1	CASGTVGPVAYNEQFF	TGTGCCAGCGGGACAGTGGGTCCCGTTGCCTACAATGAGCAGTTCTTC
-	TRBV28	TRBJ1-2	-	CASSFPTGFWGYTF	TGTGCCAGCAGTTTTCCTACAGGGTTCTGGGGCTACACCTTC
-	TRBV4-2	TRBJ2-7	TRBD2	CASSQELAGSLEQYF	TGTGCCAGCAGCCAAGAGCTAGCGGGTAGCCTCGAGCAGTACTTC
-	TRBV29-1	TRBJ2-1	TRBD2	CSAGGRAYNEQFF	TGCAGCGCCGGGGGGAGGGCCTACAATGAGCAGTTCTTC
few	TRBV4-1	TRBJ2-5	TRBD2	CASSPIGLAGETQYF	TGCGCCAGCAGCCCCATTGGGCTAGCGGGAGAGACCCAGTACTTC
-	TRBV11-1	TRBJ2-5	TRBD2	CASSLTSGSIQTQYF	TGTGCCAGCAGCTTGACTAGCGGGAGTATTCAGACCCAGTACTTC
-	TRBV28	TRBJ1-2	TRBD1	CASSFLSGGRGYTF	TGTGCCAGCAGTTTTTTATCAGGGGGCCGCGGCTACACCTTC
few	TRBV4-3	TRBJ2-7	TRBD2	CASRKEAAGGPYEQYF	TGCGCCAGCAGAAAGGAGGCTGCGGGAGGCCCCTACGAGCAGTACTTC
few	TRBV10-2	TRBJ2-5	-	CASMRVLGETQYF	TGCGCCAGCATGAGGGTTTTAGGAGAGACCCAGTACTTC
-	TRBV25-1	TRBJ2-7	TRBD1	CASSTGTGPYEQYF	TGTGCCAGCAGCACCGGGACAGGGCCCTACGAGCAGTACTTC
-	TRBV19	TRBJ1-1	-	CASSSLGRGGTEAFF	TGTGCCAGTAGTAGTTTGGGGAGAGGTGGCACTGAAGCTTTCTTT
-	TRBV7-2	TRBJ2-4	-	CASSSLLAGKNIQYF	TGTGCCAGCAGCTCCTTACTAGCAGGCAAAAACATTCAGTACTTC